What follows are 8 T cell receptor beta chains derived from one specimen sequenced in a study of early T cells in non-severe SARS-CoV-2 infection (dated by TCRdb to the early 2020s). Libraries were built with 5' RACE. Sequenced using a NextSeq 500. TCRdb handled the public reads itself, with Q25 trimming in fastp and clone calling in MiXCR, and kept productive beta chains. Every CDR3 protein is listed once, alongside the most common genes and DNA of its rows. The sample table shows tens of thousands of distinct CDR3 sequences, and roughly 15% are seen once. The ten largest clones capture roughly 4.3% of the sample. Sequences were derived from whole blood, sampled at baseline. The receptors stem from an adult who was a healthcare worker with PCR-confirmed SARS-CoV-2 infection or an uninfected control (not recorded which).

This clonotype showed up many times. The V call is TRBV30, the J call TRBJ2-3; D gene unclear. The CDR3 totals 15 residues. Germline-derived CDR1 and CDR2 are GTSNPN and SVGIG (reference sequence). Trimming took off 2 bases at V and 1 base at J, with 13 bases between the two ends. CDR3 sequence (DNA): TGTGCCTGGAGTCGTCTGGGGATTGGCACAGATACGCAGTATTTT. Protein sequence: CAWSRLGIGTDTQYF.

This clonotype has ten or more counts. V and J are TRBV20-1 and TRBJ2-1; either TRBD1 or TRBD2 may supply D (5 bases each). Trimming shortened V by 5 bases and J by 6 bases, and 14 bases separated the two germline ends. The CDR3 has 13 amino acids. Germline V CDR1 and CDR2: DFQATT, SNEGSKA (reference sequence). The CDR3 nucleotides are TGCAGTGCTGGGGACCCGATGGTCAATGAGCAGTTCTTC. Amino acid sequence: CSAGDPMVNEQFF.

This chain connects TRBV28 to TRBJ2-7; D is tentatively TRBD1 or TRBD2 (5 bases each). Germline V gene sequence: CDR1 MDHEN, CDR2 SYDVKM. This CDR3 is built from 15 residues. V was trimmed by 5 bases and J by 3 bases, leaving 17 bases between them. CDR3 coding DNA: TGTGCCAGCAGTGGGTTTGGGGCGGCGGGCTACGAGCAGTACTTC. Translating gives CASSGFGAAGYEQYF.

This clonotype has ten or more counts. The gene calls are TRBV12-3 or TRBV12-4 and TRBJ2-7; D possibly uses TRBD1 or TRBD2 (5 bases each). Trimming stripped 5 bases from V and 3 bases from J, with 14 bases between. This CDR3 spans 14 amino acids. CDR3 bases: TGTGCCAGCAGTCCAGGTGAGAGGGGCTACGAGCAGTACTTC. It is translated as CASSPGERGYEQYF.

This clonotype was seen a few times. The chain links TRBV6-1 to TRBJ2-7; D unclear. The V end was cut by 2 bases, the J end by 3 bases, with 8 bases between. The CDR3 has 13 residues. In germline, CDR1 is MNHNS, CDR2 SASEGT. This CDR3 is CASSEHGYYEQYF. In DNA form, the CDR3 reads TGTGCCAGCAGTGAACACGGATACTACGAGCAGTACTTC.

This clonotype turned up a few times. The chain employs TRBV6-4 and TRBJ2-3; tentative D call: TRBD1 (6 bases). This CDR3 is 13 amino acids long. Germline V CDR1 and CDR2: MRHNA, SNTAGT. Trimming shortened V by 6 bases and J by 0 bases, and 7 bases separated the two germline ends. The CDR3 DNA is TGTGCCAGCAGCACAGGGAGCACAGATACGCAGTATTTT. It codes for CASSTGSTDTQYF.

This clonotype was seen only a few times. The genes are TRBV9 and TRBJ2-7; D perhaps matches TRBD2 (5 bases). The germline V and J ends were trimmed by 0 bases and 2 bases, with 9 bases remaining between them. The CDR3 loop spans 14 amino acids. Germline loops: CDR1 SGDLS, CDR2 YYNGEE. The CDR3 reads CASSVELGAYEQYF. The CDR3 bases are TGTGCCAGCAGCGTAGAATTGGGAGCCTACGAGCAGTACTTC.

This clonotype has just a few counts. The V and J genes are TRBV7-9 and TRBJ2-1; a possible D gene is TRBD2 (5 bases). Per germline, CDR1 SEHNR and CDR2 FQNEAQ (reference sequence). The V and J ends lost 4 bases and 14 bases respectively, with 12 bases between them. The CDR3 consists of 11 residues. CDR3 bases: TGTGCCAGCAGCTCCGGAGGTCGGGAGTTCTTC. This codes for CASSSGGREFF.